This T cell receptor beta chain was profiled in a study of T-cell reconstitution after alpha-beta-depleted transplantation in children. Findings of the study overall: T-cell numbers and diversity, one year after transplant, stemmed largely from T cells that were newly produced. Reported findings indicate that, about two months after transplant, alpha-beta T cells came from several hundred expanded clones, which were derived from non-depleted graft cells.

The library targeted TCRbeta and was prepared with unique molecular identifiers. TCRdb called the PCR reads again in MiXCR, with one record for every CDR3 protein. The table records about a million distinct CDR3 sequences, roughly 31% of them present only once. Trimming left V 3 bases short and J 5 bases short, with 8 bases between. This CDR3 contains 13 residues. Germline-derived CDR1 and CDR2 are SGHRS and YFSETQ. This clonotype has only a few counts. Its specificity is not known. The chain links TRBV5-1 to TRBJ2-2, with D maybe TRBD1 (5 bases). The receptor was derived from a boy younger than two who had a stem cell transplant for SCID, so the T cells may come from the graft donor. The sample in question was PBMCs, mostly from graft donor cells, obtained 360 days after TCRalphabeta/CD19-depleted stem cell transplant. This CDR3 reads CASSWGETGELFF. The DNA of the CDR3 is TGCGCCAGCAGCTGGGGCGAGACCGGGGAGCTGTTTTTT.